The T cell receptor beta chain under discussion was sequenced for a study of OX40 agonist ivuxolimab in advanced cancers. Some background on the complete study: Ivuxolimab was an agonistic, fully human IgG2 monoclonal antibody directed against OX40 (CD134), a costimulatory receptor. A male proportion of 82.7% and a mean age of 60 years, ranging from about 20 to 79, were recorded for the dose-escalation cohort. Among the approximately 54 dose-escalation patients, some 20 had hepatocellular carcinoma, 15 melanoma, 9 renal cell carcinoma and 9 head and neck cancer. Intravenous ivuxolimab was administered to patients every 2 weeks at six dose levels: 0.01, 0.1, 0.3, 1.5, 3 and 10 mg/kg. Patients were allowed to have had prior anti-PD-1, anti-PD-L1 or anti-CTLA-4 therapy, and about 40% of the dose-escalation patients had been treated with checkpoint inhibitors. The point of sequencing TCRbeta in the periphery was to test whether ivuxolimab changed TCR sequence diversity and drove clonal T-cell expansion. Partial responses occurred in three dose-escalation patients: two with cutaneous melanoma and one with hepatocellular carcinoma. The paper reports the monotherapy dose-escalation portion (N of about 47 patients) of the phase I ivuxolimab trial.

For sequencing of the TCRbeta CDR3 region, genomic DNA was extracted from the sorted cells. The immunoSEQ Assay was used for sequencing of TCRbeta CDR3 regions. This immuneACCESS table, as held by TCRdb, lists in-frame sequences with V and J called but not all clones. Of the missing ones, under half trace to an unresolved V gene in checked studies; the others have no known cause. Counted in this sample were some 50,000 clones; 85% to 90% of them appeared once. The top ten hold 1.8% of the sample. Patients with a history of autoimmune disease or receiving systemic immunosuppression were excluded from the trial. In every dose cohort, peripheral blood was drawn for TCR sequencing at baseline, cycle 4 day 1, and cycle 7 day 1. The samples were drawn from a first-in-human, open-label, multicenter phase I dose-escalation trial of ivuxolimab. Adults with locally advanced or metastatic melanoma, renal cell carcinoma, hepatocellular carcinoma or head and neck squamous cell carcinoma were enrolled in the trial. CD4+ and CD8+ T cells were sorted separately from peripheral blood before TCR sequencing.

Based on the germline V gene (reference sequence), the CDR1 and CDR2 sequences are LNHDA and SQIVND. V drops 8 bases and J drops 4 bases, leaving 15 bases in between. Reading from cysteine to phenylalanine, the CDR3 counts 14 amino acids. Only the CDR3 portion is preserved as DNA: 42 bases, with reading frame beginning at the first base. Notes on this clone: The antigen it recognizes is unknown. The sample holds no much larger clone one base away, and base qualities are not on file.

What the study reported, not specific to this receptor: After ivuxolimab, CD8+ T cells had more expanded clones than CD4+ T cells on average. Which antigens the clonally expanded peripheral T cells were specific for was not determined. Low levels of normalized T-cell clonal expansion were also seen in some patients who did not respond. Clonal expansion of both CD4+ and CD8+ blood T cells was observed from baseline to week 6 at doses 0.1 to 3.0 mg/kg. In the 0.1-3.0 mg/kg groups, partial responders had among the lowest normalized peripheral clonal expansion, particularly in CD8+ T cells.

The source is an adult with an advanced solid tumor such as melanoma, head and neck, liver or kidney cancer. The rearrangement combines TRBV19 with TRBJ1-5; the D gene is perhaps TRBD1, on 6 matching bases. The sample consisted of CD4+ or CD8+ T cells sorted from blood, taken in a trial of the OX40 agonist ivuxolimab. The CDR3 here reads CASSWEQGNQPQHF. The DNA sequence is TGTGCCAGTTCCTGGGAACAGGGAAATCAGCCCCAGCATTTT.